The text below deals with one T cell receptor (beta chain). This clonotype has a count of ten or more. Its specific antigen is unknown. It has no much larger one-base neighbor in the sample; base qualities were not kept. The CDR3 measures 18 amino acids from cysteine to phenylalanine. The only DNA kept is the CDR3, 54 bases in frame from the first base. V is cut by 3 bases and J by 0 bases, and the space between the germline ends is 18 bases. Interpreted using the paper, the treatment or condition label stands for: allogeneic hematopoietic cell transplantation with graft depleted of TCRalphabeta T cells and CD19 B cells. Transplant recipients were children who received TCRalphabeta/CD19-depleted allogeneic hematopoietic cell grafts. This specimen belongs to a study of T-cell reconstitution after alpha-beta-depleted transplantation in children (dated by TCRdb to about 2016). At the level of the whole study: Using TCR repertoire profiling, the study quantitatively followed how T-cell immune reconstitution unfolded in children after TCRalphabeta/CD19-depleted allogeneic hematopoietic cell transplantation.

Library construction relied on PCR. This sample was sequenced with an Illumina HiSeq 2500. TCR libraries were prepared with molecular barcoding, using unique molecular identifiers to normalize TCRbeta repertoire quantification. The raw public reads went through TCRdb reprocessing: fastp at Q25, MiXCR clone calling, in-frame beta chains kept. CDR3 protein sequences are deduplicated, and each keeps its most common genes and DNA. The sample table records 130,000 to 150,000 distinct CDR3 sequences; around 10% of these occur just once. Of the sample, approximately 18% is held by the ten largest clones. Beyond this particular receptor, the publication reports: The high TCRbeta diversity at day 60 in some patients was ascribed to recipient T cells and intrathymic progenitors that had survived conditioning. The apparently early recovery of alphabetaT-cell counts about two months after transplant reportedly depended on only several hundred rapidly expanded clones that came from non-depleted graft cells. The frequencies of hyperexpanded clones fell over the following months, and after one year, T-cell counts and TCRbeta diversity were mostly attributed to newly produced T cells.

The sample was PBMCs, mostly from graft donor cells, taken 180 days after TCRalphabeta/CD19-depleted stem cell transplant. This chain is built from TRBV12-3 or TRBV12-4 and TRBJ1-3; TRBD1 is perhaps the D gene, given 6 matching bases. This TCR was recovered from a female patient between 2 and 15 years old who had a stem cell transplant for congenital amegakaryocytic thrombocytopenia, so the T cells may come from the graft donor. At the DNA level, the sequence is TGTGCCAGCAGTTTTTCCTGGGACACGCGGGGCTCTGGAAACACCATATATTTT. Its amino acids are CASSFSWDTRGSGNTIYF.